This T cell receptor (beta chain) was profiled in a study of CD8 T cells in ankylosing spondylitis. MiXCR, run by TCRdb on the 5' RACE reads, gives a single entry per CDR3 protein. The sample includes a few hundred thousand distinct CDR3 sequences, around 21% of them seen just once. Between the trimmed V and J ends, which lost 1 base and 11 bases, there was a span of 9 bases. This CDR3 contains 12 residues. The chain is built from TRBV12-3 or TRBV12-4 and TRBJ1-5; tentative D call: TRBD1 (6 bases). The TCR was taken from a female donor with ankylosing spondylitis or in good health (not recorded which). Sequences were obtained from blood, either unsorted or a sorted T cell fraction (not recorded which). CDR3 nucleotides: TGTGCCAGCAGTTTAGTCAGACAGGCCCAGCATTTT. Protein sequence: CASSLVRQAQHF.